The 23 T cell receptor beta chains given below trace back to one sample, sequenced in a study of T-cell reconstitution after alpha-beta-depleted transplantation in children. Using unique molecular identifiers, the investigators prepared the TCRbeta library. TCRdb itself ran the PCR reads through MiXCR, one entry per CDR3 protein. The sample holds 450,000 to 600,000 distinct CDR3 sequences, about 10% seen once. The material sequenced was PBMCs, taken before TCRalphabeta/CD19-depleted stem cell transplant. The receptors were gathered from a child aged 2 to 10 with inherited bone marrow failure, due to receive a stem cell transplant.

This clonotype was seen many times. V usage is TRBV5-1 and J usage is TRBJ2-2, with 7 bases fitting TRBD2. CDR1 and CDR2 (germline): SGHRS, YFSETQ. The length of the CDR3 is 16 residues. Germline trimming cut 1 base from V and 0 bases from J; bases unmatched to any gene: 3. The CDR3 nucleotides are TGCGCCAGCAGCTTGTCGCTAGCGGCGAACACCGGGGAGCTGTTTTTT. Protein product: CASSLSLAANTGELFF. Complete variable domain (other parts from reference TRBV5-1 and TRBJ2-2): KAGVTQTPRYLIKTRGQQVTLSCSPISGHRSVSWYQQTPGQGLQFLFEYFSETQRNKGNFPGRFSGRQFSNSRSEMNVSTLELGDSALYLCASSLSLAANTGELFFGEGSRLTVL.

This clonotype was seen repeatedly, ten times or more. The chain employs TRBV7-2 and TRBJ2-2, with D tentatively TRBD1 or TRBD2 (5 bases each). V was clipped by 7 bases and J by 7 bases, with 16 bases between them. The CDR3 consists of 14 residues. Germline CDR1 reads SGHTA; CDR2 reads FQGNSA. CDR3 amino acids: CASTPGTGGGELFF. The CDR3, as DNA: TGTGCCAGCACCCCGGGGACCGGCGGCGGGGAGCTGTTTTTT.

Details on this clonotype: This sequence may be a read error, since a much larger clone differs from it by one base. The V call is TRBV28, the J call TRBJ1-5; D is unclear. Trimming shortened V by 3 bases and J by 3 bases, and 12 bases separated the two germline ends. The CDR3 spans 15 residues. Germline V gene lookup returns CDR1 MDHEN and CDR2 SYDVKM. The chain's CDR3 is CASSLSGLNNQPQHF. The CDR3 DNA is TGTGCCAGCAGTTTGTCCGGGCTTAACAATCAGCCCCAGCATTTT.

The V gene is TRBV3-1, the J gene TRBJ2-3; 15 nucleotides align to TRBD2. CDR1 and CDR2 from the germline V gene are LGHDT and YNNKEL (reference sequence). V trimming: 2 bases; J trimming: 2 bases; junction bases outside the gene matches: 5. The CDR3 loop spans 18 amino acids. The CDR3 DNA sequence: TGTGCCAGCAGCCAACCCGGGACTAGCGGGGGGTACACAGATACGCAGTATTTT. The encoded protein is CASSQPGTSGGYTDTQYF.

This clonotype was recorded many times. The CDR3 region is CASSSARDTQYF. As DNA, the CDR3 is TGTGCCAGCAGCTCCGCCAGGGATACGCAGTATTTT. The rearrangement uses TRBV7-2 and TRBJ2-3; no definite D call. V was pared by 4 bases and J by 6 bases, with 8 bases between. CDR3 length: 12 residues. CDR1 is SGHTA and CDR2 is FQGNSA in the germline V gene.

There are many counts of this clonotype. The chain links TRBV7-2 to TRBJ2-3; D gene uncertain. The CDR3 has 14 amino acids. Germline-derived CDR1 and CDR2 are SGHTA and FQGNSA. Trimming shortened V by 1 base and J by 0 bases, and 5 bases separated the two germline ends. The CDR3: CASSLDRSTDTQYF. The CDR3 region has the DNA TGTGCCAGCAGCTTAGACAGAAGCACAGATACGCAGTATTTT.

This clonotype appeared many times. The gene calls are TRBV12-3 or TRBV12-4 and TRBJ1-4; D unresolved. V was clipped by 6 bases and J by 5 bases, with 13 bases between them. The CDR3 contains 14 residues. CDR3 coding DNA: TGTGCCAGCAGCCCGGAGGGCCAGAATGAAAAACTGTTTTTT. It codes for CASSPEGQNEKLFF.

This clonotype appeared a few times. For the CDR3, the DNA is TGTGCCAGCAGTTACTCGTCAGGACTCAACACCGGGGAGCTGTTTTTT. Protein product: CASSYSSGLNTGELFF. The chain couples TRBV6-5 to TRBJ2-2; perhaps TRBD2 as D (5 bases). Trimming stripped 0 bases from V and 2 bases from J, with 10 bases between. The CDR3 loop spans 16 amino acids. Looked up from germline, CDR1 is MNHEY and CDR2 is SVGAGI.

This clonotype occurred a few times. V and J are TRBV20-1 and TRBJ1-2, with D unclear. Germline loops: CDR1 DFQATT, CDR2 SNEGSKA (reference sequence). V shed 0 bases and J shed 7 bases, with 12 bases lying between them. The CDR3 has 13 amino acids. CDR3 sequence: CSARDPGEVGYTF. CDR3 sequence (DNA): TGCAGTGCTAGAGATCCCGGGGAAGTTGGCTACACCTTC.

Ten or more counts support this clonotype. V gene TRBV5-1 combines with J gene TRBJ2-3, with no clear D. This CDR3 contains 14 residues. CDR1 and CDR2 from the germline V gene are SGHRS and YFSETQ. Trimming took 2 bases from V and 3 from J, leaving 10 bases between them. This chain's CDR3 is CASSFYRGTDTQYF. In nucleotides, the CDR3 is TGCGCCAGCAGCTTCTATCGTGGTACAGATACGCAGTATTTT.

This chain connects TRBV20-1 to TRBJ2-4; 8 bases match TRBD2. This CDR3 is 16 amino acids long. Germline assignment: CDR1 DFQATT and CDR2 SNEGSKA (reference sequence). The junction had 14 bases not matched to a gene; V was cut back by 4 bases and J by 6 bases. The CDR3 here is CSAILFWGAGGNIQYF. In DNA, the CDR3 is TGCAGTGCTATTTTGTTTTGGGGGGCGGGGGGAAACATTCAGTACTTC.

In its sample, this clonotype was seen a few times. The chain joins TRBV30 to TRBJ1-5; D unresolved. CDR3 length: 14 residues. V was pared by 4 bases and J by 2 bases, with 12 bases between. In germline, CDR1 is GTSNPN, CDR2 SVGIG (reference sequence). The CDR3 spells CAWNFGWGNQPQHF. The DNA of the CDR3 is TGTGCCTGGAATTTCGGGTGGGGCAATCAGCCCCAGCATTTT.

This clonotype was seen at least ten times. This chain links TRBV7-2 with TRBJ2-2; D gene uncertain. In germline, CDR1 is SGHTA, CDR2 FQGNSA. V dropped 2 bases and J dropped 3 bases, with 7 bases sitting between them. The CDR3 extends over 14 amino acids. The CDR3 DNA sequence: TGTGCCAGCAGCTTATCTCTGGACACCGGGGAGCTGTTTTTT. Encoded protein: CASSLSLDTGELFF.

This clonotype was recorded at least ten times. The chain carries TRBV5-1 and TRBJ2-3, with D possibly matching TRBD1 (6 bases). CDR3 size: 16 residues. The V end lost 7 bases, the J end lost 6 bases, and 24 bases lay between the germline ends. Germline V lookup: CDR1 SGHRS, CDR2 YFSETQ. The CDR3 is CASGLARANREDTQYF. The CDR3 nucleotides are TGCGCCAGCGGTTTGGCTAGGGCGAACAGGGAGGATACGCAGTATTTT.

This clonotype appeared many times. The V gene is TRBV4-3, the J gene TRBJ2-5; 10 nucleotides agree with TRBD2. Germline CDR1 reads LGHNA; CDR2 reads YSLEER. The CDR3 runs 16 residues. Trimming cost V 0 bases and J 4 bases; bases outside gene matches: 5. CDR3 amino acids: CASSQDLAGVVETQYF. The CDR3 DNA reads as TGCGCCAGCAGCCAAGATCTAGCGGGAGTAGTAGAGACCCAGTACTTC.

Concerning this clonotype: A much bigger clone sits one base away, suggesting this may be a read error. The chain links TRBV27 to TRBJ2-1; 9 nucleotides match TRBD2. The CDR3 runs to 16 residues. Germline V gene data show CDR1 as MNHEY and CDR2 as SMNVEV (reference sequence). The CDR3 DNA sequence: TGTGCCAGCAGCCTCTCTAGCGGGAACTCCTACAATGAGGAGTTCTTC. This codes for CASSLSSGNSYNEEFF.

This clonotype appeared a few times. J is TRBJ1-2 and V is TRBV5-1, with D possibly being TRBD1 (5 bases). CDR1 and CDR2 from the germline V gene are SGHRS and YFSETQ. With 4 bases removed from V and 8 bases from J, the gap between germline ends came to 27 bases. The CDR3 consists of 17 residues. The chain's CDR3 is CASSQAVPGLPPRGYTF. The CDR3 nucleotides are TGCGCCAGCAGCCAAGCGGTCCCGGGACTTCCCCCCCGGGGCTACACCTTC. Full variable domain (remainder filled in from reference TRBV5-1 and TRBJ1-2): KAGVTQTPRYLIKTRGQQVTLSCSPISGHRSVSWYQQTPGQGLQFLFEYFSETQRNKGNFPGRFSGRQFSNSRSEMNVSTLELGDSALYLCASSQAVPGLPPRGYTFGSGTRLTVV.

This clonotype was counted only a few times. V usage is TRBV29-1 and J usage is TRBJ1-2; D possibly corresponds to TRBD1 (5 bases). The ends were cut back, 7 bases at V and 8 bases at J, with 17 bases in the middle. The germline V gene has CDR1 SQVTM and CDR2 ANQGSEA. The CDR3 covers 12 residues. The CDR3 spells CSAGQRPRGYTF. DNA of the CDR3: TGCAGCGCCGGACAACGCCCGCGGGGCTACACCTTC.

The chain recombines TRBV11-2 with TRBJ2-7; 8 nucleotides match TRBD2. In germline, CDR1 is SGHAT, CDR2 FQNNGV. This CDR3 has 15 residues. After removal of 3 bases from V and 8 bases from J, the junction contained 12 bases not matched to a gene. The CDR3 loop reads CASSFPQAGVKKQYF. The CDR3, as DNA: TGTGCCAGCAGCTTCCCTCAAGCGGGAGTAAAAAAGCAGTACTTC.

The sample holds a few counts of this clonotype. This rearrangement joins TRBV19 to TRBJ2-1, with D perhaps TRBD1 (7 bases). The V end was cut by 7 bases, the J end by 12 bases, with 28 bases between. CDR3 length equals 16 residues. Per germline, CDR1 LNHDA and CDR2 SQIVND (reference sequence). CDR3 protein: CASTSYHARQGGGQFF. The CDR3 DNA sequence: TGTGCCAGTACCTCTTATCACGCCCGACAGGGAGGCGGGCAGTTCTTC.

This clonotype was counted between two and nine times. V is TRBV19 and J is TRBJ2-7; TRBD1 might be the D (6 bases). Per germline, CDR1 LNHDA and CDR2 SQIVND (reference sequence). The CDR3 has 15 amino acids. V lost 3 bases to trimming and J lost 0 bases, with 12 bases between them. CDR3 coding DNA: TGTGCCAGTAGTATTGATGGGGGCTCCTCCTACGAGCAGTACTTC. Residues: CASSIDGGSSYEQYF.

The chain recombines TRBV28 with TRBJ2-7; 8 bases are a match to TRBD1. Germline V gene lookup returns CDR1 MDHEN and CDR2 SYDVKM. The CDR3 covers 13 residues. The ends lost 4 bases at V and 5 bases at J; junction bases unmatched: 4. CDR3 in amino acids: CASSSTTGDEQYF. DNA for the CDR3: TGTGCCAGCAGTTCAACGACAGGGGACGAGCAGTACTTC.

This clonotype was counted at least ten times. The genes are TRBV7-9 and TRBJ2-1, with D perhaps matching TRBD2 (5 bases). The germline gives CDR1 SEHNR, CDR2 FQNEAQ (reference sequence). CDR3 size: 16 residues. V lost 2 bases and J lost 2, with 13 bases in between. CDR3 nucleotides: TGTGCCAGCAGCTTAAAAGACTACTGGCCCTACAATGAGCAGTTCTTC. Translated: CASSLKDYWPYNEQFF.